The source of this T cell receptor (beta chain) is a study of molecular identifiers for immune sequencing clone quantification. With 5 bases clipped from V and 0 bases from J, the junction kept 4 bases outside the gene matches. The CDR3 is 14 residues long. Looked up from germline, CDR1 is SQVTM and CDR2 is ANQGSEA. This clonotype was recorded many times. One entry per CDR3 protein results from TCRdb running MiXCR on the PCR reads. The sample has hundreds of thousands of distinct CDR3 sequences; less than 20% are singletons. Sorting defined naive CD8 T cells as CD8+CD4-CCR7+CD45RA+. The receptor was derived from a human donor in good health. Some libraries in this study had Jurkat cell RNA spiked in. Specimen: naive CD8+ T cells from blood, with Jurkat cell RNA spiked in. Subset denoted: FACS-sorted CD8+CD4-CCR7+CD45RA+ naive T cells. The chain uses TRBV29-1 and TRBJ1-5; 7 positions match TRBD1. The CDR3 loop reads CSVLGGDSNQPQHF. The CDR3 DNA sequence: TGCAGCGTTCTAGGGGGCGATAGCAATCAGCCCCAGCATTTT.